A single sample gave rise to the 28 T cell receptor beta chains below, sequenced in a study of regulatory T cells in long-lasting Graves disease. This sample's time point: persistent/refractory GD, antithyroid drugs over 5 years with positive TRAb. The TCR library was made from RNA that had been extracted from PBMCs in TRIzol. According to the study, TCR beta libraries were built with iRepertoire HTBI primers and CDR3-region Arm-PCR. A single record per CDR3 protein comes from TCRdb applying MiXCR to the multiplex PCR reads. The sample lists a few hundred thousand distinct CDR3 sequences, 20% to 30% occurring once. Source: peripheral blood mononuclear cells (PBMCs), taken when the disease was refractory, from a patient treated with antithyroid drugs. These receptor sequences come from a female donor with Graves disease.

The genes are TRBV6-1 and TRBJ2-7, with 7 bases identical to TRBD2. This CDR3 has 20 amino acids. The ends lost 5 bases at V and 5 bases at J; junction bases unmatched: 27. CDR1 and CDR2 (germline): MNHNS, SASEGT. In nucleotides, the CDR3 is TGTGCCAGCAGTCCCCTCCGGGGGACTAATGAGGGATCCCAACGGAACGAGCAGTACTTC. Amino acids: CASSPLRGTNEGSQRNEQYF.

This clonotype showed up just a few times. This chain links TRBV20-1 with TRBJ1-1, with TRBD1 matching 8 bases. The CDR3 extends over 15 amino acids. CDR1 is DFQATT and CDR2 is SNEGSKA in the germline V gene (reference sequence). Unmatched junction bases numbered 8, after V lost 5 bases and J lost 0 bases. The CDR3 nucleotides read TGCAGTGCTCGACGACCGGGACAGGTGAACACTGAAGCTTTCTTT. Translation: CSARRPGQVNTEAFF.

This chain connects TRBV12-3 or TRBV12-4 to TRBJ1-5; D call uncertain. The CDR3 is 13 residues long. V was cut by 4 bases and J by 6 bases, with 10 bases left in between. The CDR3 sequence is CASSYGKGQPQHF. The CDR3 region has the DNA TGTGCCAGCAGTTACGGTAAGGGTCAGCCCCAGCATTTT.

J is TRBJ2-1 and V is TRBV30; no definite D call. The V end lost 1 base, the J end lost 7 bases, and 5 bases lay between the germline ends. The CDR3 runs 11 residues. Germline V gene lookup returns CDR1 GTSNPN and CDR2 SVGIG (reference sequence). This chain's CDR3 is CAWSARNEQFF. CDR3 sequence (DNA): TGTGCCTGGAGTGCCCGTAATGAGCAGTTCTTC.

This clonotype was seen ten or more times. The V call is TRBV7-2, the J call TRBJ2-5; 9 bases are a match to TRBD1. CDR3 size: 15 residues. Germline values: CDR1 SGHTA, CDR2 FQGNSA. J was trimmed by 5 bases and V by 4 bases; bases with no gene match: 8. Here the CDR3 reads CASSSAVGTGETQYF. The CDR3 DNA sequence: TGTGCCAGCAGCTCCGCGGTCGGGACAGGGGAGACCCAGTACTTC.

This clonotype was recorded once. This rearrangement joins TRBV27 to TRBJ2-7; D may be TRBD1 (6 bases). Germline CDR1 MNHEY, CDR2 SMNVEV (reference sequence). The CDR3 extends over 15 amino acids. V was pared by 1 base and J by 3 bases, with 13 bases between. CDR3 protein: CASSLFSDRRYEQYF. CDR3 bases: TGTGCCAGCAGTTTATTTTCGGACAGACGCTACGAGCAGTACTTC.

A word on this clonotype: A much larger clone lies one base from this, so it may be a read error. The chain combines TRBV6-5 with TRBJ2-7; TRBD1 matches at 7 bases. This CDR3 comprises 14 residues. The ends lost 2 bases at V and 3 bases at J; junction bases unmatched: 4. The V gene's germline CDR1 is MNHEY and CDR2 SVGAGI. As DNA, the CDR3 is TGTGCCAGCAGTTACGTGACAGGGTACTACGAGCAGTACTTC. As protein: CASSYVTGYYEQYF.

This clonotype was detected ten times or more. V gene TRBV5-1 combines with J gene TRBJ1-5; tentative D call: TRBD1 (5 bases). This CDR3 contains 15 residues. V lost 4 bases and J lost 0, with 11 bases in between. CDR1 is SGHRS, CDR2 YFSETQ, per germline. This chain's CDR3 is CASSLNQGSNQPQHF. The CDR3 coding sequence is TGCGCCAGCAGCCTTAACCAGGGTAGCAATCAGCCCCAGCATTTT.

Many counts were recorded for this clonotype. The chain employs TRBV2 and TRBJ2-7; a possible D gene is TRBD1 (5 bases). With 4 bases removed from V and 4 bases from J, the gap between germline ends came to 14 bases. Germline V CDR1 and CDR2: SNHLY, FYNNEI. This CDR3 has 14 residues. CDR3 residues: CASSGRQGSYEQYF. DNA for the CDR3: TGTGCCAGCAGTGGAAGGCAGGGCTCTTACGAGCAGTACTTC. The full variable domain, its missing parts supplied by reference TRBV2 and TRBJ2-7, is EPEVTQTPSHQVTQMGQEVILRCVPISNHLYFYWYRQILGQKVEFLVSFYNNEISEKSEIFDDQFSVERPDGSNFTLKIRSTKLEDSAMYFCASSGRQGSYEQYFGPGTRLTVT.

The chain links TRBV4-3 to TRBJ1-1; D remains unclear. CDR3 length equals 15 residues. CDR1 is LGHNA, CDR2 YSLEER, per germline. Trimming removed 4 bases from V and 2 bases from J, with 14 bases in between. The CDR3 region has the DNA TGCGCCAGCAGCCTTCAATGGAAAGCCAACACTGAAGCTTTCTTT. As protein: CASSLQWKANTEAFF.

V gene TRBV7-2 combines with J gene TRBJ1-3; D unresolved. The CDR3 is made up of 15 amino acids. V gave up 5 bases and J gave up 3 bases, with 14 bases separating them. Germline assignment: CDR1 SGHTA and CDR2 FQGNSA. The DNA for the CDR3 is TGTGCCAGCAGCCCCGTTTCGAGGGTTGGAAACACCATATATTTT. It translates to CASSPVSRVGNTIYF.

This clonotype was detected ten times or more. V and J are TRBV28 and TRBJ2-7; possibly TRBD1 for D (6 bases). From germline, CDR1 is MDHEN and CDR2 SYDVKM. The germline V and J ends were trimmed by 8 bases and 6 bases, with 23 bases remaining between them. The CDR3 extends over 15 amino acids. CDR3 coding DNA: TGTGCCAGCCCTCCCGGTCCCAGGGGTCACGGCGAGCAGTACTTC. Protein sequence: CASPPGPRGHGEQYF.

This clonotype was seen just once. A much larger clone is a single base away; this may be a read error. It is likely a read error, because the conserved phenylalanine at the end of the CDR3 is missing. The genes are TRBV11-1 and TRBJ2-1; TRBD2 aligns across 7 bases. V trimming: 1 base; J trimming: 9 bases; junction bases outside the gene matches: 12. The CDR3 contains 16 residues. Per germline, CDR1 SGHAT and CDR2 FQDESV (reference sequence). CDR3 region: CASSLDTHGLVGEQFL. The CDR3 DNA is TGTGCCAGCAGCTTAGATACACATGGACTAGTGGGTGAGCAGTTCCTC.

This clonotype has only a few counts. The chain combines TRBV5-1 with TRBJ2-5; 7 bases agree with TRBD1. Germline V CDR1 and CDR2: SGHRS, YFSETQ. The length of the CDR3 is 14 residues. The junction had 7 bases not matched to a gene; V was cut back by 7 bases and J by 1 base. This CDR3 reads CASQPTGFQETQYF. The CDR3 DNA reads as TGCGCCAGCCAGCCGACAGGGTTCCAAGAGACCCAGTACTTC.

J is TRBJ1-1 and V is TRBV20-1, with D possibly TRBD1 on 5 matching bases. The CDR3 consists of 14 residues. Trimming stripped 1 base from V and 3 bases from J, with 12 bases between. Per germline, CDR1 DFQATT and CDR2 SNEGSKA (reference sequence). CDR3 amino acids: CSARGLGGDTEAFF. The DNA of the CDR3 is TGCAGTGCTAGAGGTTTGGGGGGAGACACTGAAGCTTTCTTT.

This clonotype was seen at least ten times. The rearrangement links TRBV20-1 to TRBJ2-7, with D unclear. The V end lost 3 bases, the J end lost 5 bases, and 14 bases lay between the germline ends. The CDR3 loop spans 13 amino acids. The V gene's germline CDR1 is DFQATT and CDR2 SNEGSKA (reference sequence). CDR3 sequence reads: CSASKTPRNEQYF. CDR3 DNA: TGCAGTGCTAGTAAGACCCCACGGAACGAGCAGTACTTC.

This clonotype was recorded at least ten times. The V gene is TRBV28, the J gene TRBJ2-6; 7 bases agree with TRBD1. The CDR3 loop spans 19 amino acids. Per germline, CDR1 MDHEN and CDR2 SYDVKM. Trimming took 5 bases from V and 0 from J; bases not matched to a gene: 13. The CDR3 bases are TGTGCCAGCAGTCCGAACCCCGGACAGGCGGGCTCTGGGGCCAACGTCCTGACTTTC. Protein sequence: CASSPNPGQAGSGANVLTF.

In this sample, this clonotype turned up many times. This chain joins TRBV2 and TRBJ2-6; 10 bases are shared with TRBD1. Germline V gene data show CDR1 as SNHLY and CDR2 as FYNNEI. The V segment lost 3 bases and the J segment 12 bases; nucleotides outside the gene matches: 5. This CDR3 spans 14 amino acids. This CDR3 is CASSDGQGGAVLTF. DNA of the CDR3: TGTGCCAGCAGTGATGGACAGGGGGGGGCCGTCCTGACTTTC.

The J gene is TRBJ2-2, the V gene TRBV30, with TRBD2 matching over 8 bases. The ends lost 2 bases at V and 6 bases at J; junction bases unmatched: 5. The germline CDR1 and CDR2 sequences are GTSNPN and SVGIG (reference sequence). The CDR3 is 14 amino acids. The CDR3 here is CAWSPGLGAGELFF. In DNA, the CDR3 is TGTGCCTGGAGTCCGGGACTAGGTGCCGGGGAGCTGTTTTTT. The full variable domain, completed using reference TRBV30 and TRBJ2-2, is SQTIHQWPATLVQPVGSPLSLECTVEGTSNPNLYWYRQAAGRGLQLLFYSVGIGQISSEVPQNLSASRPQDRQFILSSKKLLLSDSGFYLCAWSPGLGAGELFFGEGSRLTVL.

This clonotype was recorded many times. V usage is TRBV28 and J usage is TRBJ2-7; D is tentatively TRBD1 or TRBD2 (6 bases each). Germline-derived CDR1 and CDR2 are MDHEN and SYDVKM. The CDR3 runs to 15 residues. V lost 6 bases, J lost 1 base, and 16 bases lay in between. This CDR3 reads CASSPIGGQSYEQYF. The CDR3 DNA follows: TGTGCCAGCAGCCCAATCGGGGGACAATCCTACGAGCAGTACTTC.

This clonotype was detected only a few times. This chain joins TRBV6-5 and TRBJ1-5; 8 bases line up with TRBD1. The junction had 8 bases not matched to a gene; V was cut back by 4 bases and J by 0 bases. This CDR3 contains 17 residues. The germline V gene encodes CDR1 MNHEY and CDR2 SVGAGI. CDR3 coding DNA: TGTGCCAGCAGTTTGGGACAGGCGAACCGTAGCAATCAGCCCCAGCATTTT. Its translation is CASSLGQANRSNQPQHF.

This clonotype turned up a few times. The chain couples TRBV9 to TRBJ2-1, with TRBD2 matching 7 bases. The V segment lost 4 bases and the J segment 4 bases; nucleotides outside the gene matches: 14. This CDR3 spans 17 amino acids. Germline V lookup: CDR1 SGDLS, CDR2 YYNGEE. In DNA, the CDR3 is TGTGCCAGCAGCCTATCTAGCGGCCTGGGGCCTTACAATGAGCAGTTCTTC. Protein: CASSLSSGLGPYNEQFF.

This clonotype has a count of ten or more. The rearrangement uses TRBV20-1 and TRBJ1-5; the D gene is possibly TRBD1 (5 bases). V lost 2 bases to trimming and J lost 4 bases, with 15 bases between them. The CDR3 sequence is 15 residues long. Germline V CDR1 and CDR2: DFQATT, SNEGSKA (reference sequence). Here the CDR3 DNA reads TGCAGTGCTAGACCCTCACGTGGGGGAAATCAGCCCCAGCATTTT. Its translation is CSARPSRGGNQPQHF.

The sample holds many counts of this clonotype. The rearrangement uses TRBV6-2 or TRBV6-3 and TRBJ2-7; 10 positions agree with TRBD2. The germline CDR1 and CDR2 sequences are MNHEY and SVGEGT. V shed 2 bases and J 3 bases; nucleotides not matched to a gene: 4. The CDR3 is made up of 15 amino acids. The CDR3 DNA is TGTGCCAGCAGTTACGGTTGGACTAGCGGCTACGAGCAGTACTTC. As protein: CASSYGWTSGYEQYF.

J is TRBJ2-7 and V is TRBV7-8, with TRBD2 identical over 8 bases. This CDR3 spans 18 amino acids. Trimming removed 1 base from V and 2 bases from J; junction bases left unmatched: 13. Germline loops: CDR1 SGHVS, CDR2 FQNEAQ. The CDR3 loop is CASSLGPSAGGSPYEQYF. The CDR3 DNA sequence: TGTGCCAGCAGCTTAGGGCCATCGGCGGGAGGTTCCCCCTACGAGCAGTACTTC.

This clonotype was seen ten or more times. V is TRBV2 and J is TRBJ2-7, with D possibly TRBD2 on 6 matching bases. The CDR3 covers 13 residues. V lost 8 bases and J 4 bases, leaving 15 bases between the germline ends. Germline loops: CDR1 SNHLY, CDR2 FYNNEI. The CDR3 sequence: CASASDYRYEQYF. The CDR3 bases are TGTGCCAGCGCATCGGACTATCGTTACGAGCAGTACTTC.

This clonotype was seen more than once but under ten times. The chain carries TRBV20-1 and TRBJ2-2; 8 bases line up with TRBD2. The junction had 10 bases not matched to a gene; V was cut back by 1 base and J by 3 bases. CDR3 length: 17 amino acids. Germline V CDR1 and CDR2: DFQATT, SNEGSKA (reference sequence). The CDR3: CSARGVLGGRYTGELFF. In nucleotides, the CDR3 is TGCAGTGCTAGAGGAGTACTCGGCGGGAGGTACACCGGGGAGCTGTTTTTT.

This clonotype was seen only once. One base away lies a much larger clone, so this may be a sequencing read error. The J gene is TRBJ2-2, the V gene TRBV2; a weak D match, TRBD1 (7 bases). Germline assignment: CDR1 SNHLY and CDR2 FYNNEI. This CDR3 contains 16 residues. With 10 bases removed from V and 1 base from J, the gap between germline ends came to 19 bases. For the CDR3, the DNA is TGTGCCATCAGGGGGGCCAGGCTCTTGAACACCGGGGAGCTGTTTTTT. This sequence encodes CAIRGARLLNTGELFF.